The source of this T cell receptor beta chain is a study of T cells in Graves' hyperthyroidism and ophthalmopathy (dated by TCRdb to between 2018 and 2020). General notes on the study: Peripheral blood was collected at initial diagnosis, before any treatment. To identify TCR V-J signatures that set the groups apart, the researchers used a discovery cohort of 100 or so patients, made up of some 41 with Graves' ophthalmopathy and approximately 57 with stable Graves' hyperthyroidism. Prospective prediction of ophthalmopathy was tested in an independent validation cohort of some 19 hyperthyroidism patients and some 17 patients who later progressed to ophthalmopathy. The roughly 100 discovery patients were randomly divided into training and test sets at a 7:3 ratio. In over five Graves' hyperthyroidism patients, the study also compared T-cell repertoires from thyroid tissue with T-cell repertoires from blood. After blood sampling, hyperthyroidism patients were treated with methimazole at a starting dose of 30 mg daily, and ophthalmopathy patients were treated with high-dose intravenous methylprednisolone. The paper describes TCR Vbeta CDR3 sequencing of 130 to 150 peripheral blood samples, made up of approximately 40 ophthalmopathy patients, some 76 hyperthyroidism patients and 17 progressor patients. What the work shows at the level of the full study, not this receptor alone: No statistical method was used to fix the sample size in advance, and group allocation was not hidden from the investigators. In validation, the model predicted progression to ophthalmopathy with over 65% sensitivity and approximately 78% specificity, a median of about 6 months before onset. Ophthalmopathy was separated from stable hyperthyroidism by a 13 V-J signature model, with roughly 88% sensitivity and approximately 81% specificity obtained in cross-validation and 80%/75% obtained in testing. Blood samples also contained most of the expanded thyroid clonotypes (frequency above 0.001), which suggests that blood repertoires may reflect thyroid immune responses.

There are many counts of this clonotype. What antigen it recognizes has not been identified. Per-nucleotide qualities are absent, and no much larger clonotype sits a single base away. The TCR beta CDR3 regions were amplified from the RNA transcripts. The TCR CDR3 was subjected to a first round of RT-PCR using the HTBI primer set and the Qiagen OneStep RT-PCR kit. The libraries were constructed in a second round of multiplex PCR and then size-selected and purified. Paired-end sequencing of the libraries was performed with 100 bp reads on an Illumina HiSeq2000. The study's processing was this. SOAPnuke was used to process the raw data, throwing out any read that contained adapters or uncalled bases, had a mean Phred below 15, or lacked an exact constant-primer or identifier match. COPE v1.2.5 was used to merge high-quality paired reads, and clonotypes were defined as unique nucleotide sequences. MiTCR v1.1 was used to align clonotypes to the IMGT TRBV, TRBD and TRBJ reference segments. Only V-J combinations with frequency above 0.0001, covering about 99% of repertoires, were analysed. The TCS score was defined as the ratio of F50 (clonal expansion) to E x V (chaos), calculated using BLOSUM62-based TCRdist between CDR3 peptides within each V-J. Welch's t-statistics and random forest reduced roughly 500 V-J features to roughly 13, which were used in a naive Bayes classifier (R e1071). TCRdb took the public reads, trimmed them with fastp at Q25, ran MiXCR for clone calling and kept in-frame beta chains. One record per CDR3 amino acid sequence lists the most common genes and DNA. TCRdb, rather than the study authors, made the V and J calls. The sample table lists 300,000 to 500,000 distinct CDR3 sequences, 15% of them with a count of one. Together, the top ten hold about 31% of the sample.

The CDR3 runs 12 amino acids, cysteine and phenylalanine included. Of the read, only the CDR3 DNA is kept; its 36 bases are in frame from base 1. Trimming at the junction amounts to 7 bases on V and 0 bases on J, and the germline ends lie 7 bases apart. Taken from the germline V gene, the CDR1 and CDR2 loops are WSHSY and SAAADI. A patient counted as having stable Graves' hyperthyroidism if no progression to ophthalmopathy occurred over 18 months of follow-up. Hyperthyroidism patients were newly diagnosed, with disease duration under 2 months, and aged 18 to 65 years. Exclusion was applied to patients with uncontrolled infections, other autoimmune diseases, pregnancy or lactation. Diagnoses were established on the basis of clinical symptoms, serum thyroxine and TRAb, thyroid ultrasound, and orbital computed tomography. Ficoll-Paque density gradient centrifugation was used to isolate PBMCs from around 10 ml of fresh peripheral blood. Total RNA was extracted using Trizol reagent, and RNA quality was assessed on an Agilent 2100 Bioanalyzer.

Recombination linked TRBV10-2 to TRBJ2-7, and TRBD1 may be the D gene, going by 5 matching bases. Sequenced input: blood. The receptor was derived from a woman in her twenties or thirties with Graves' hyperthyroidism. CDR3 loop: CASKTASYEQYF. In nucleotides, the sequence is TGCGCCAGCAAGACAGCCTCCTACGAGCAGTACTTC.